This TCR beta chain derives from a study of identical twins. Findings of the study overall: Alpha sequences that were out-of-frame and twin-shared showed an excess of low generation probability. Twin pairs had excess sharing that was weaker in beta out-of-frame sequences. Fewer insertions characterized abundant cord blood beta clonotypes, whereas memory repertoires showed none.

V lost 6 bases to trimming and J lost 4 bases, with 10 bases between them. CDR1 MNHEY and CDR2 SMNVEV come from the germline V gene (reference sequence). The length of the CDR3 is 13 residues. About this clonotype itself: No antigen is known for it.

MiXCR was run by TCRdb on the 5' RACE reads, yielding one entry per CDR3 protein. The data contain 570,000 or so distinct CDR3 sequences, 9% to 10% of them singletons. These same records also appear under a second study, on yellow fever vaccine responses in identical twins.

The chain has TRBV27 and TRBJ2-1; D gene unclear. The sample taken for sequencing was PBMCs. This TCR was recovered from a young woman in good health. CDR3 bases: TGTGCCAGCAGGCCCCTGGATTACAATGAGCAGTTCTTC. It codes for CASRPLDYNEQFF.